The 18 T cell receptor beta chains given below trace back to one sample, sequenced in a study of blood T cell repertoires in COVID-19. Method: immunoSEQ multiplex PCR; TCRdb's copy keeps in-frame clones and lacks some. This sample has almost 250,000 clones, with around 89% found just once. Specimen: PBMCs or T cells enriched from blood (not recorded which). Receptor source: a woman aged 25 to 45 who had recovered from COVID-19.

The chain combines TRBV28 with TRBJ1-1; 7 bases fit TRBD1. This CDR3 comprises 14 residues. The germline gives CDR1 MDHEN, CDR2 SYDVKM. The V and J ends lost 4 bases and 1 base, in that order; junction bases with no gene match: 3. In nucleotides, the CDR3 is TGTGCCAGCAGTTCGACAGGGCCGAACACTGAAGCTTTCTTT. This translates into CASSSTGPNTEAFF.

This clone was detected once. The chain uses TRBV27 and TRBJ1-2, with D uncertain. This CDR3 region has 14 residues. Germline-derived CDR1 and CDR2 are MNHEY and SMNVEV (reference sequence). Trimming took 2 bases from V and 7 from J, leaving 14 bases between them. CDR3 in amino acids: CASSLLEGNGGYTF. The CDR3 coding sequence is TGTGCCAGCAGTTTACTTGAGGGAAATGGTGGCTACACCTTC.

The chain employs TRBV12-3 or TRBV12-4 and TRBJ1-1; no clear D. Trimming shortened V by 10 bases and J by 3 bases, and 15 bases separated the two germline ends. There are 13 residues in the CDR3. The CDR3 DNA is TGTGCCACCAAGACGGGTGTATACACTGAAGCTTTCTTT. This codes for CATKTGVYTEAFF.

The chain is built from TRBV7-2 and TRBJ1-1; 7 positions match TRBD1. Losses at the gene ends were 5 bases for V and 8 bases for J; bases not matched to a gene: 14. CDR1 SGHTA and CDR2 FQGNSA come from the germline V gene. The CDR3 runs 15 residues. CDR3: CASSPGHLRGREAFF. CDR3 DNA: TGTGCCAGCAGCCCTGGACACCTCAGGGGGAGGGAAGCTTTCTTT.

This chain joins TRBV19 and TRBJ1-3, with TRBD1 as a possible D gene (6 bases). V lost 4 bases and J 0 bases, leaving 10 bases between the germline ends. This CDR3 comprises 15 residues. Per germline, CDR1 LNHDA and CDR2 SQIVND (reference sequence). CDR3 sequence (DNA): TGTGCCAGTAGTACCACAGGGCTCTCTGGAAACACCATATATTTT. It specifies CASSTTGLSGNTIYF. Full variable domain (rest looked up from reference TRBV19 and TRBJ1-3): DGGITQSPKYLFRKEGQNVTLSCEQNLNHDAMYWYRQDPGQGLRLIYYSQIVNDFQKGDIAEGYSVSREKKESFPLTVTSAQKNPTAFYLCASSTTGLSGNTIYFGEGSWLTVV.

This CDR3 reads CASSLGRSSVIEAFF. The CDR3 DNA reads TGTGCCAGCAGCTTAGGACGTAGCTCGGTAATTGAAGCTTTCTTT. This sequence joins TRBV13 and TRBJ1-1; D uncertain. Per the germline V gene, CDR1 is PRHDT and CDR2 is FYEKMQ (reference sequence). This CDR3 region has 15 residues. With 0 bases removed from V and 7 bases from J, the gap between germline ends came to 15 bases.

This clone was detected only a few times. The chain is built from TRBV27 and TRBJ1-4, with D hard to call. The CDR3 runs to 14 residues. The germline V and J ends were trimmed by 6 bases and 3 bases, with 11 bases remaining between them. Germline V gene lookup returns CDR1 MNHEY and CDR2 SMNVEV (reference sequence). The CDR3 coding sequence is TGTGCCAGCAGCCCAATTGGAGCTAATGAAAAACTGTTTTTT. Amino acids: CASSPIGANEKLFF. The full variable domain, in which reference TRBV27 and TRBJ1-4 provide the parts outside the CDR3, is EAQVTQNPRYLITVTGKKLTVTCSQNMNHEYMSWYRQDPGLGLRQIYYSMNVEVTDKGDVPEGYKVSRKEKRNFPLILESPSPNQTSLYFCASSPIGANEKLFFGSGTQLSVL.

The chain couples TRBV6-5 to TRBJ2-5; no clear D. The germline V and J ends were trimmed by 4 bases and 5 bases, with 11 bases remaining between them. Germline V lookup: CDR1 MNHEY, CDR2 SVGAGI. The CDR3 runs to 13 residues. The CDR3 DNA follows: TGTGCCAGCAGTTTGCGGAGTTCGGAGACCCAGTACTTC. It codes for CASSLRSSETQYF.

The V call is TRBV18, the J call TRBJ1-1, with D perhaps TRBD1 (6 bases). CDR3 size: 17 residues. CDR1 and CDR2 (germline): KGHSH, LQKENI. Trimming cost V 5 bases and J 1 base, with 20 bases left between them. In nucleotides, the CDR3 is TGTGCCAGCTCATTGTTTGGCCCAGGACAGAAGAACACTGAAGCTTTCTTT. It yields the protein CASSLFGPGQKNTEAFF.

The rearrangement links TRBV3-1 (or the pseudogene TRBV3-2) to TRBJ2-1, with 16 positions matching TRBD2. The germline V gene encodes CDR1 LGHDT and CDR2 YNNKEL (reference sequence). The CDR3 length is 16 residues. Unmatched junction bases numbered 7, after V lost 2 bases and J lost 12 bases. The chain's CDR3 is CASSQSPGLAGGAQFF. CDR3 sequence (DNA): TGTGCCAGCAGCCAATCTCCGGGACTAGCGGGAGGGGCGCAGTTCTTC.

The CDR3 DNA reads as TGTGCCTGGAGTAACCAGGGGTTTCGACAGCCCCAGCATTTT. Its translation is CAWSNQGFRQPQHF. The chain has TRBV30 and TRBJ1-5; D might be TRBD1 (6 bases). The CDR3 length is 14 residues. Germline CDR1 GTSNPN, CDR2 SVGIG (reference sequence). The germline V and J ends were trimmed by 2 bases and 7 bases, with 15 bases remaining between them. The whole variable domain, filled in from reference TRBV30 and TRBJ1-5, reads SQTIHQWPATLVQPVGSPLSLECTVEGTSNPNLYWYRQAAGRGLQLLFYSVGIGQISSEVPQNLSASRPQDRQFILSSKKLLLSDSGFYLCAWSNQGFRQPQHFGDGTRLSIL.

This chain uses TRBV19 with TRBJ1-3; D is uncertain. Germline V gene data show CDR1 as LNHDA and CDR2 as SQIVND (reference sequence). The V and J ends lost 4 bases and 0 bases respectively, with 10 bases between them. The CDR3 is made up of 15 amino acids. CDR3 nucleotides: TGTGCCAGTAGTAACGGTCCCGACTCTGGAAACACCATATATTTT. Translation: CASSNGPDSGNTIYF.

The rearrangement links TRBV7-9 to TRBJ1-4, with 10 bases fitting TRBD1. From germline, CDR1 is SEHNR and CDR2 FQNEAQ (reference sequence). CDR3 length: 17 amino acids. The J segment lost 8 bases and the V segment lost 4 bases, leaving 13 bases of the junction unmatched. Here the CDR3 DNA reads TGTGCCAGCAGCTCGACCGTTCGACAGGGGGCAAGAGAAAAACTGTTTTTT. As protein: CASSSTVRQGAREKLFF. Full variable domain (outside the CDR3, taken from reference TRBV7-9 and TRBJ1-4): DTGVSQNPRHKITKRGQNVTFRCDPISEHNRLYWYRQTLGQGPEFLTYFQNEAQLEKSRLLSDRFSAERPKGSFSTLEIQRTEQGDSAMYLCASSSTVRQGAREKLFFGSGTQLSVL.

The chain uses TRBV27 and TRBJ1-5; no definite D call. V lost 3 bases and J 3 bases, leaving 9 bases between the germline ends. This CDR3 is built from 14 residues. From germline, CDR1 is MNHEY and CDR2 SMNVEV (reference sequence). The DNA for the CDR3 is TGTGCCAGCAGTTTGGGCAGGATCAATCAGCCCCAGCATTTT. Translated: CASSLGRINQPQHF.

This clone was recorded only once. The chain employs TRBV5-5 and TRBJ1-2; 7 nucleotides match TRBD1. This CDR3 comprises 15 residues. V lost 0 bases, J lost 4 bases, and 6 bases stayed unmatched. CDR1 is SGHKS and CDR2 is YYEKEE in the germline V gene (reference sequence). CDR3 in DNA: TGTGCCAGCAGCTTGGCTGAGGGGGCGAGCTATGGCTACACCTTC. Amino acid sequence: CASSLAEGASYGYTF.

This rearrangement joins TRBV28 to TRBJ2-2, with 7 bases that match TRBD1. The germline V gene encodes CDR1 MDHEN and CDR2 SYDVKM. The CDR3 is 15 residues long. The V and J ends lost 6 bases and 4 bases, in that order; junction bases with no gene match: 8. The CDR3 coding sequence is TGTGCCAGCAGCCTTCTTTACAGGGGCACCGGGGAGCTGTTTTTT. Protein sequence: CASSLLYRGTGELFF.

The chain employs TRBV6-1 and TRBJ1-6; the D gene is possibly TRBD1 (5 bases). Trimming pared 0 bases from V and 9 bases from J, leaving 9 bases between. This CDR3 contains 14 residues. The V gene's germline CDR1 is MNHNS and CDR2 SASEGT. The chain's CDR3 is CASSEAPGVSPLHF. The CDR3 nucleotides read TGTGCCAGCAGTGAAGCGCCGGGGGTTTCACCCCTCCACTTT.

This chain joins TRBV15 and TRBJ1-2; D is possibly TRBD1 (5 bases). The CDR3 runs to 14 residues. V was cut by 5 bases and J by 3 bases, with 13 bases left in between. Germline CDR1 LNHNV, CDR2 YYDKDF (reference sequence). CDR3 region: CATSASGSHYGYTF. The CDR3 DNA is TGTGCCACCAGCGCCTCAGGGTCTCACTATGGCTACACCTTC.